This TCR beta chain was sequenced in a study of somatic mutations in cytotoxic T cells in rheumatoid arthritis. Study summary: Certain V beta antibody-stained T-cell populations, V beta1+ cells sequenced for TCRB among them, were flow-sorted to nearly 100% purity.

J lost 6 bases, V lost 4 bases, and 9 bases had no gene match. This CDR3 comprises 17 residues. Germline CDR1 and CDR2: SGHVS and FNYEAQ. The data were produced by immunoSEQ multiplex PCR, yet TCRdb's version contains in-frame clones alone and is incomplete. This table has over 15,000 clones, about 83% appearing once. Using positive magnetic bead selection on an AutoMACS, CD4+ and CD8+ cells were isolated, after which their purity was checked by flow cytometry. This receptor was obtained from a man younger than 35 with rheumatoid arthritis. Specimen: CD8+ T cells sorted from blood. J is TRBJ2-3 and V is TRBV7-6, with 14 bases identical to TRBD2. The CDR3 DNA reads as TGTGCCAGCAGCTCTGGGACTAGCGGGGGCACGGGGGATACGCAGTATTTT. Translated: CASSSGTSGGTGDTQYF.